This paragraph covers one TCR beta chain sequence. The junction departs from the called germline gene at one end, perhaps through a read error. The library came from three nested PCR rounds adapted from ARM-PCR protocols. MiXCR, run by TCRdb on the multiplex PCR reads, gives a single entry per CDR3 protein. The sample contains fewer than 120,000 distinct CDR3 sequences, about 87% of which appear only once. This sample's RNA came from whole unsorted tissue. Germline assignment: CDR1 DFQATT and CDR2 SNEGSKA (reference sequence). The CDR3 consists of 17 residues. This sample is part of a study of tumor and adjacent non-tumor tissue in lung cancer. Study details: There were some 12 adenocarcinoma, a couple of squamous cell carcinoma and 1 small cell lung cancer cases.

V and J are TRBV20-1 and TRBJ2-1, with D maybe TRBD2 (5 bases). Sequencing was performed on lung tumor tissue. This TCR came from a man between 70 and 80 years old with non-small cell lung cancer. In DNA, the CDR3 is TGCAGTGTTAGAGATCCCAGCGGTGTGGCCGGTTGGGATGAGCGGTTCTTC. It is translated as CSVRDPSGVAGWDERFF.